The 6 T cell receptor beta chains below come from one sample, sequenced in a study of shared T cell receptors in the human thymus. Sequencing used immunoSEQ multiplex PCR; TCRdb keeps in-frame clones, though not all of them. The sample shows more than 550,000 clones, 75% to 90% of them seen only once. These data were also reused for a study on human thymus T cells.

The sequencing input was thymocytes. The source is a girl under three years old with a congenital heart defect.

The V call is TRBV5-8, the J call TRBJ1-6, with D possibly being TRBD1 (5 bases). The CDR3 has 18 amino acids. In germline, CDR1 is SGHTS, CDR2 YDEGEE. Trimming cost V 2 bases and J 9 bases, with 24 bases left between them. CDR3 nucleotides: TGTGCCAGCAGCTTAAGCAGGGTAACCCCCGAAAATTGTTCACCCCTCCACTTT. This codes for CASSLSRVTPENCSPLHF.

The chain uses TRBV20-1 and TRBJ1-4; D gene unclear. CDR1 and CDR2 (germline): DFQATT, SNEGSKA (reference sequence). This CDR3 spans 11 amino acids. The CDR3 here is CSQAVNEKLFF. For the CDR3, the DNA is TGCAGCCAGGCAGTTAATGAAAAACTGTTTTTT.

The V call is TRBV4-3, the J call TRBJ2-3, with D possibly matching TRBD2 (5 bases). Germline lookup yields CDR1 LGHNA and CDR2 YSLEER. V was trimmed by 1 base and J by 1 base, leaving 9 bases between them. This CDR3 region has 15 residues. CDR3 residues: CASSQGGIGTDTQYF. CDR3 DNA: TGCGCCAGCAGCCAAGGAGGGATCGGCACAGATACGCAGTATTTT.

This chain connects TRBV29-1 to TRBJ1-2; 9 positions match TRBD1. CDR3 size: 17 residues. V dropped 0 bases and J dropped 8; count of bases not matched to a gene: 16. Looked up from germline, CDR1 is SQVTM and CDR2 is ANQGSEA. DNA of the CDR3: TGCAGCGTTGAAGACACCCCGCCTACCGGGACAGGGAAAGGCTACACCTTC. It codes for CSVEDTPPTGTGKGYTF.

The chain employs TRBV10-3 and TRBJ1-5; D gene ambiguous. The CDR3 is 15 residues long. CDR1 is ENHRY, CDR2 SYGVKD, per germline. The V gene lost 1 base and the J gene lost 2 bases, with 9 bases spanning the gap. DNA of the CDR3: TGTGCCATCAGTGAGTGGGGAGACGGCAATCAGCCCCAGCATTTT. It yields the protein CAISEWGDGNQPQHF.

This clone appeared a single time. V usage is TRBV7-2 and J usage is TRBJ1-1; 7 bases fit TRBD1. The CDR3 spans 15 residues. J lost 1 base, V lost 5 bases, and 7 bases had no gene match. Per the germline V gene, CDR1 is SGHTA and CDR2 is FQGNSA. The CDR3 loop is CASSPDRDWNTEAFF. The CDR3 DNA reads as TGTGCCAGCAGCCCCGACAGGGACTGGAACACTGAAGCTTTCTTT.